The source of this TCR beta chain is a study of blood T cell repertoires in COVID-19. Per the germline V gene, CDR1 is DFQATT and CDR2 is SNEGSKA (reference sequence). The CDR3 sequence is 11 residues long. Here immunoSEQ multiplex PCR was the method, and the copy in TCRdb shows in-frame clones only, minus some. The sample lists about 150,000 clones; approximately 79% were seen once. The V gene is TRBV20-1, the J gene TRBJ1-1, with TRBD1 matching 10 bases. Sequencing used PBMCs or T cells enriched from blood (not recorded which). The receptor's source is a man aged 50-59 years who had recovered from COVID-19. CDR3 sequence: CMGQGNGEAFF. In DNA, the CDR3 is TGCATGGGACAGGGGAACGGTGAAGCTTTCTTT.